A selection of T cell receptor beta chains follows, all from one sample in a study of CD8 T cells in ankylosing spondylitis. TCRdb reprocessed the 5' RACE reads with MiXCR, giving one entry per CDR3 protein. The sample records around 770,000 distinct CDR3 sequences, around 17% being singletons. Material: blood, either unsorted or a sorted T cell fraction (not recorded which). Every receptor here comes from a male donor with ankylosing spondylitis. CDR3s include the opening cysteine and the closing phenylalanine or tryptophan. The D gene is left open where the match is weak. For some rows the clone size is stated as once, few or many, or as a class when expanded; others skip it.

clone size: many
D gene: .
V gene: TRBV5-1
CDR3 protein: CASSLERADTQYF

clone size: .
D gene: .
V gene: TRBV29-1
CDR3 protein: CSVEWNSGNTEAFF

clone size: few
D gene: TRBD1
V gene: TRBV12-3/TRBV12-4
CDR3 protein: CASRGQARYGYTF

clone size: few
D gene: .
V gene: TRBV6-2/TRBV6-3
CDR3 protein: CASSYGDGFNTQYF

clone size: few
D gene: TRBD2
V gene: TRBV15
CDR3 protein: CATRDRTSWTGELFF

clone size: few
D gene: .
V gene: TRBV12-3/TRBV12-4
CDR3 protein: CASSSSDGIYEQYF

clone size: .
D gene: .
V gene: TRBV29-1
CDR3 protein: CSVKWGPNTGELFF

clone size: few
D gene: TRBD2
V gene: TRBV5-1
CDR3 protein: CASSLLLAGIDEQFF

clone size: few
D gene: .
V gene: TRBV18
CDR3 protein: CASSPIVGSEQYF

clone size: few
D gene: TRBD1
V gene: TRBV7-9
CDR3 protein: CASSLAQGARETQYF

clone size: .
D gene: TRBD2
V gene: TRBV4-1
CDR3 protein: CASSQEVGRGENIQYF

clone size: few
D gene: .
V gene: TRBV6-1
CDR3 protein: CASSEWDPAFTDTQYF

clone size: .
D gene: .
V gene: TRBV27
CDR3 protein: CASSLSTGAYTDTQYF

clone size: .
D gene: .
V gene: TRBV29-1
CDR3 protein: CSVDGERVGSYNEQFF

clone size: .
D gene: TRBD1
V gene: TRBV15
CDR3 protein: CATSSETGGYEKLFF

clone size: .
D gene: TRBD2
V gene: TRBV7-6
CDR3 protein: CASSYGTSGFNEQFF

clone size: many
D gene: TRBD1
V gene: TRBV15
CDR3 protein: CATSLDRGGFQPQHF

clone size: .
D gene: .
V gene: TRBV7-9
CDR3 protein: CASRGWGGENTEAFF

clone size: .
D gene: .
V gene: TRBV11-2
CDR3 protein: CASSLVSGNFYYGYTF

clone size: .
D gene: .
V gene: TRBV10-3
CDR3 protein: CATSTTNEKLFF

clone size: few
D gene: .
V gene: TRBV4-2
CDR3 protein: CASSPRGEGFEAFF

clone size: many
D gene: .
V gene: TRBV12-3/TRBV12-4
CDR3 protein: CASREWGNTGELFF